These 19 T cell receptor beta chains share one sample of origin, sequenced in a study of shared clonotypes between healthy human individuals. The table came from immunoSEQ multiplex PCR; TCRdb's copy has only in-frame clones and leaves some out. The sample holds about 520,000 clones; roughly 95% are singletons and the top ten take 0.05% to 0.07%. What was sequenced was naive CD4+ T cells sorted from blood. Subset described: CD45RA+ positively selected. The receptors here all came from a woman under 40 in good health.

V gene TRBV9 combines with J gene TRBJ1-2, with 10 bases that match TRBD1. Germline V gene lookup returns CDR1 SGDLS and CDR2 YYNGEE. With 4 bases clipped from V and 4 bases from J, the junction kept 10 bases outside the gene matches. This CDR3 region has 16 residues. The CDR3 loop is CASSHRRDRGVYGYTF. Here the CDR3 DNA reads TGTGCCAGCAGCCACCGTAGGGACAGGGGAGTCTATGGCTACACCTTC.

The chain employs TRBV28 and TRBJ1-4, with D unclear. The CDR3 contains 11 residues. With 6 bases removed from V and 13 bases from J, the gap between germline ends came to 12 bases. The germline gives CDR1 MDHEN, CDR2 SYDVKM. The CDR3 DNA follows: TGTGCCAGCAGCCGTGAAAAAGGACTGTTTTTT. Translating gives CASSREKGLFF.

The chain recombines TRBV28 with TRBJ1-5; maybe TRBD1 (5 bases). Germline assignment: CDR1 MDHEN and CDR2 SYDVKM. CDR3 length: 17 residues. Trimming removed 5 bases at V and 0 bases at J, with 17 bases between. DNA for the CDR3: TGTGCCAGCAGTGGCCTGGGACTTCGCTATAGCAATCAGCCCCAGCATTTT. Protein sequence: CASSGLGLRYSNQPQHF. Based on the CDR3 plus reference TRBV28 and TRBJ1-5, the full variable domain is DVKVTQSSRYLVKRTGEKVFLECVQDMDHENMFWYRQDPGLGLRLIYFSYDVKMKEKGDIPEGYSVSREKKERFSLILESASTNQTSMYLCASSGLGLRYSNQPQHFGDGTRLSIL.

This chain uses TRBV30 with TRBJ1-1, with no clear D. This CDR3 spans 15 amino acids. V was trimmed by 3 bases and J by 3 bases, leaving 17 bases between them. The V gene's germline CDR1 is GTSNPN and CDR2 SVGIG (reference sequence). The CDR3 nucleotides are TGTGCCTGGAGGGAAAGGAGGGCTGGCTACACTGAAGCTTTCTTT. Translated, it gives CAWRERRAGYTEAFF.

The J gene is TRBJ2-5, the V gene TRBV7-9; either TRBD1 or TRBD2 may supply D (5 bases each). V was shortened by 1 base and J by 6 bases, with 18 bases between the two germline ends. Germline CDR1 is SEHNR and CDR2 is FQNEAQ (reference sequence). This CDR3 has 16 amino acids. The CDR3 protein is CASSLVGMPPGQTQYF. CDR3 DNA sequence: TGTGCCAGCAGCTTAGTAGGGATGCCCCCGGGACAGACCCAGTACTTC.

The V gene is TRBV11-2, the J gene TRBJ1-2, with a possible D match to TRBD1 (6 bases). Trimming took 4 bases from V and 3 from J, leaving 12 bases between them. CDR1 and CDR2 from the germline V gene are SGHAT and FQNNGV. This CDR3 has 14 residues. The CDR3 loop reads CASSSRGADYGYTF. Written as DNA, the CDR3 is TGTGCCAGCAGCTCTCGGGGGGCCGACTATGGCTACACCTTC.

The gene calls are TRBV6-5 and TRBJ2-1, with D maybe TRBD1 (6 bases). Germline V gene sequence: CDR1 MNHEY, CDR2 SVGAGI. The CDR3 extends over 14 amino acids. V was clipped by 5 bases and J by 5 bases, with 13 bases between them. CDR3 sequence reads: CASSLQGAHNEQFF. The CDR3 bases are TGTGCCAGCAGTCTACAGGGTGCCCACAATGAGCAGTTCTTC.

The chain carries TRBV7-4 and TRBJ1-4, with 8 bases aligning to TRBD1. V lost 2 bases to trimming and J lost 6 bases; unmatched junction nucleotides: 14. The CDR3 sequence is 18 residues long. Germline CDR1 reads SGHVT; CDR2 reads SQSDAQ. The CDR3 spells CASSLKDRDTSCYEKLFF. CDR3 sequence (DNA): TGTGCCAGCAGCTTAAAGGACAGGGATACTTCGTGCTATGAAAAACTGTTTTTT.

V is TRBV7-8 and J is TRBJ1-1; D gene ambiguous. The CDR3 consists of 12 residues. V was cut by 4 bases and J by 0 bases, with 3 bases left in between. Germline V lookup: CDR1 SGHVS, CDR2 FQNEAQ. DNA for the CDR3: TGTGCCAGCAGCTACATGAACACTGAAGCTTTCTTT. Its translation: CASSYMNTEAFF.

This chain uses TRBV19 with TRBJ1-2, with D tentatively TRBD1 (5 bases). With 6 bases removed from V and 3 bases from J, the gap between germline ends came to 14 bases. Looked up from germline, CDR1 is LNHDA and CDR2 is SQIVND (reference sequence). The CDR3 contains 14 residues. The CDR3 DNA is TGTGCCAGTAGACAGCCGACAGACTACTATGGCTACACCTTC. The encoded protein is CASRQPTDYYGYTF.

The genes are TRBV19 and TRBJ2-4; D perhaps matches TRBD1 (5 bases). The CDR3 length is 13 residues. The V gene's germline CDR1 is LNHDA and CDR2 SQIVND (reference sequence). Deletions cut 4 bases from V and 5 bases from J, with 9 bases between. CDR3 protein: CASSKGSENIQYF. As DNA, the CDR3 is TGTGCCAGTAGTAAGGGGTCAGAAAACATTCAGTACTTC.

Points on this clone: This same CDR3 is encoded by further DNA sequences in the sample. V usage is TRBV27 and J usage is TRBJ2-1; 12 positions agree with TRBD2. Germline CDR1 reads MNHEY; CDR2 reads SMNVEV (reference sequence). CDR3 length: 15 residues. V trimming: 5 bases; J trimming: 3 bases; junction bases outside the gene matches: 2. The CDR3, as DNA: TGTGCCAGCAGTCGACTAGCGGGGGACTACAATGAGCAGTTCTTC. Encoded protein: CASSRLAGDYNEQFF.

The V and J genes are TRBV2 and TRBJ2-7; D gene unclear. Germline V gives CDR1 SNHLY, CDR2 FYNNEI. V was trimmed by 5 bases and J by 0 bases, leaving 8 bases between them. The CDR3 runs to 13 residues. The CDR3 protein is CASSIETSYEQYF. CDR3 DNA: TGTGCCAGCAGTATAGAAACCTCCTACGAGCAGTACTTC. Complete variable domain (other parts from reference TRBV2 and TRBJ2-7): EPEVTQTPSHQVTQMGQEVILRCVPISNHLYFYWYRQILGQKVEFLVSFYNNEISEKSEIFDDQFSVERPDGSNFTLKIRSTKLEDSAMYFCASSIETSYEQYFGPGTRLTVT.

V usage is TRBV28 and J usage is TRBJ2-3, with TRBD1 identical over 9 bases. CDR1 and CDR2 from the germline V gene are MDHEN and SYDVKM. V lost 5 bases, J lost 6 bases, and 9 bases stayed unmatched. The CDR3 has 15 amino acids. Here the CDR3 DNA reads TGTGCCAGCAGTGTGGACAGGGGAAGTGGGGATACGCAGTATTTT. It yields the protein CASSVDRGSGDTQYF.

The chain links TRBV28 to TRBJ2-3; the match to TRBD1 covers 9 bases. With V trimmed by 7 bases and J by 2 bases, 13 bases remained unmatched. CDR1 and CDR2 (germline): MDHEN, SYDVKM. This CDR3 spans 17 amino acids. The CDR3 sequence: CASTYQDRGRYTDTQYF. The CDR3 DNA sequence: TGTGCCAGCACGTACCAGGACAGGGGAAGATACACAGATACGCAGTATTTT.

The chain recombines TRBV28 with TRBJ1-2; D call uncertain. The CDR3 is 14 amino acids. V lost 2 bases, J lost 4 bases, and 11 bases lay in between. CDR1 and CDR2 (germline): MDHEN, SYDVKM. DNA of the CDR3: TGTGCCAGCAGTTTAGAGGGTCCCTCCTATGGCTACACCTTC. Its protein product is CASSLEGPSYGYTF.

The DNA for the CDR3 is TGTGCCAGCAGTTTGGGCGGGAGCGCCCCCTACGAGCAGTACTTC. This codes for CASSLGGSAPYEQYF. This chain links TRBV28 with TRBJ2-7; 7 bases are shared with TRBD2. Germline V gives CDR1 MDHEN, CDR2 SYDVKM. The CDR3 runs 15 residues. Trimming at V came to 3 bases and at J to 2 bases, leaving 7 bases not matched to a gene.

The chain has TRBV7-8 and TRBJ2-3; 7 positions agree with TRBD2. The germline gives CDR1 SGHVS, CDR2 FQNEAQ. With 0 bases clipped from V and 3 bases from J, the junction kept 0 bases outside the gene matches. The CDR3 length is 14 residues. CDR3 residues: CASSLAGGTDTQYF. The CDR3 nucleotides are TGTGCCAGCAGCTTAGCGGGAGGGACAGATACGCAGTATTTT.

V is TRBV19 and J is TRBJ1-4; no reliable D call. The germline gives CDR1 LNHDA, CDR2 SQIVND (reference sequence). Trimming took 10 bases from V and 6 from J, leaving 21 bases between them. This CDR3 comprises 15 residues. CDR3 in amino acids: CATNGMAGRDEKLFF. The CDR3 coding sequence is TGTGCCACTAACGGGATGGCCGGGCGAGATGAAAAACTGTTTTTT.